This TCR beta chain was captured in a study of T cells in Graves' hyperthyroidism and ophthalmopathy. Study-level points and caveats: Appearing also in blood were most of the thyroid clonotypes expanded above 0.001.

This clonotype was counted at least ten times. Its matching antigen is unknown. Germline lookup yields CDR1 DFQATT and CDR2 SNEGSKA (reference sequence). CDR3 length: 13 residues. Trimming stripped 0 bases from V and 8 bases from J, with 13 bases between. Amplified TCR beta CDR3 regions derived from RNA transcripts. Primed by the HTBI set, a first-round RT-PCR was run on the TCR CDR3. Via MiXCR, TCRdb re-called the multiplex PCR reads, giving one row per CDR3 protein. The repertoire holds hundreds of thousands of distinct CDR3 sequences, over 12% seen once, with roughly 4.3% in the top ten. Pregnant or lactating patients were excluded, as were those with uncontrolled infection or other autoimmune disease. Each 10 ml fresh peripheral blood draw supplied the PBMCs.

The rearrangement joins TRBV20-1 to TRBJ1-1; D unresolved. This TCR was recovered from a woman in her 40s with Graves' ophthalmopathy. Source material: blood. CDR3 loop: CSARDPGRIEAFF. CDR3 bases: TGCAGTGCTAGAGATCCCGGCAGAATAGAAGCTTTCTTT.